A selection of T cell receptor beta chains follows, all from one sample in a study of blood T cell repertoires in COVID-19. Assay: immunoSEQ multiplex PCR; the TCRdb copy retains only in-frame clones and omits some. The table has some 24,000 clones, 86% seen once. Input material: peripheral blood. The receptors here all came from a man in his fifties or sixties with active COVID-19. The CDR3 runs from the conserved cysteine through the conserved F or W. The D gene is left open where the match is weak. For some rows the clone size is stated as once, few or many, or as a class when expanded; others skip it.

TRBJ2-7 . TRBV6-5 . CASRTVSYEQYF TGTGCCAGCAGGACAGTCTCCTACGAGCAGTACTTC
TRBJ2-3 . TRBV7-8 . CASSLVDPSAFTDTQYF TGTGCCAGCAGCTTAGTAGATCCTAGCGCCTTCACAGATACGCAGTATTTT
TRBJ1-1 . TRBV28 . CAIGGIMNTEAFF TGTGCCATCGGGGGAATCATGAACACTGAAGCTTTCTTT
TRBJ1-2 TRBD1 TRBV9 . CASSAAGQGSGTGGYTF TGTGCCAGCAGCGCCGCAGGACAGGGGTCAGGGACTGGGGGCTACACCTTC
TRBJ1-1 TRBD1 TRBV29-1 . CSVRSGGVNTEAFF TGCAGCGTTAGGTCAGGGGGCGTCAACACTGAAGCTTTCTTT
TRBJ1-6 TRBD1 TRBV15 . CATSRDRGTGGGNSPLHF TGTGCCACCAGCAGAGATCGGGGGACAGGGGGCGGTAATTCACCCCTCCACTTT
TRBJ1-4 TRBD1 TRBV7-2 . CASSSHRGNIEKLFF TGTGCCAGCAGCTCGCACAGGGGGAATATCGAAAAACTGTTTTTT
TRBJ2-7 TRBD1 TRBV6-2/TRBV6-3 once CASSRTGTGSYEQYF TGTGCCAGCAGTCGAACCGGGACAGGGTCCTACGAGCAGTACTTC
TRBJ1-6 . TRBV11-3 . CASSRSSNSPLHF TGTGCCAGCAGCCGTAGTAGCAATTCACCCCTCCACTTT
TRBJ2-5 TRBD2 TRBV29-1 . CSVNGGVQETQYF TGCAGCGTTAACGGGGGGGTCCAAGAGACCCAGTACTTC
TRBJ2-5 TRBD2 TRBV3-1/TRBV3-2 . CASSQVAGGRGETQYF TGTGCCAGCAGCCAAGTAGCGGGAGGGCGGGGGGAGACCCAGTACTTC
TRBJ2-1 . TRBV9 once CASSVYGGTTYNEQFF TGTGCCAGCAGCGTCTACGGGGGAACCACCTACAATGAGCAGTTCTTC
TRBJ2-5 TRBD2 TRBV7-2 . CASSLSRGGTRQETQYF TGTGCCAGCAGCTTATCCCGGGGGGGGACTCGGCAAGAGACCCAGTACTTC